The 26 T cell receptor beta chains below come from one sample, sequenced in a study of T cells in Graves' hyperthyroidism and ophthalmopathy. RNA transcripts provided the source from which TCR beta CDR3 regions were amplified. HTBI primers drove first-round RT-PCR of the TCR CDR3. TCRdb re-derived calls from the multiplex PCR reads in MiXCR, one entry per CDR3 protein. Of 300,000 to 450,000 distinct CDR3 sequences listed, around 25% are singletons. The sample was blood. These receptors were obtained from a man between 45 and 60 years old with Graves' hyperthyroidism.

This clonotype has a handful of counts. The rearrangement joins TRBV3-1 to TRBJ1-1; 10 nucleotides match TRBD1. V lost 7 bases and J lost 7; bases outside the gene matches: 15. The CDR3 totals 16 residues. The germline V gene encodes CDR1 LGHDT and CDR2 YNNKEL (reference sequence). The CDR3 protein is CASTEAWGQGTNEAFF. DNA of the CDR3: TGTGCCAGCACCGAGGCCTGGGGACAGGGGACGAATGAAGCTTTCTTT. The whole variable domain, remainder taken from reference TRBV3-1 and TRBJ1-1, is DTAVSQTPKYLVTQMGNDKSIKCEQNLGHDTMYWYKQDSKKFLKIMFSYNNKELIINETVPNRFSPKSPDKAHLNLHINSLELGDSAVYFCASTEAWGQGTNEAFFGQGTRLTVV.

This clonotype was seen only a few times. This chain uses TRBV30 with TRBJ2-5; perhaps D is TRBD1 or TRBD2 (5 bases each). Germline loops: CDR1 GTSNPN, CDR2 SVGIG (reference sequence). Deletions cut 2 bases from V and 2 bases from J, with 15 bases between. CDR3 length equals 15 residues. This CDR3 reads CAWSPGLGPQETQYF. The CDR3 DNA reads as TGTGCCTGGAGTCCCGGGTTGGGACCGCAAGAGACCCAGTACTTC.

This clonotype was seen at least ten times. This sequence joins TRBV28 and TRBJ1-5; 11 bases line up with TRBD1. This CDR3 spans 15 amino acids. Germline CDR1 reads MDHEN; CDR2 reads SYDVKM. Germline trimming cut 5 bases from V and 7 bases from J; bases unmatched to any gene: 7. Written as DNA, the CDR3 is TGTGCCAGCAGTCCCGGACAGGGGGCAGGACAGCCCCAGCATTTT. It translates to CASSPGQGAGQPQHF. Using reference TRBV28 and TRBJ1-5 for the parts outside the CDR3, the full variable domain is DVKVTQSSRYLVKRTGEKVFLECVQDMDHENMFWYRQDPGLGLRLIYFSYDVKMKEKGDIPEGYSVSREKKERFSLILESASTNQTSMYLCASSPGQGAGQPQHFGDGTRLSIL.

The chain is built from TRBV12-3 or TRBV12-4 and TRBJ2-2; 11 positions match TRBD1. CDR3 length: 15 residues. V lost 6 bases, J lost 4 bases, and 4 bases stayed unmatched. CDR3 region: CASRGTGGRTGELFF. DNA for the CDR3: TGTGCCAGCAGGGGGACAGGGGGTCGCACCGGGGAGCTGTTTTTT.

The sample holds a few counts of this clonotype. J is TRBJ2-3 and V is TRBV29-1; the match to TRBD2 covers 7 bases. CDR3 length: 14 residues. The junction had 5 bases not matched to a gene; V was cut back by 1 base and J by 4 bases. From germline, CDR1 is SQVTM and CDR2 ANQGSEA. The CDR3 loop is CSVEGESGADTQYF. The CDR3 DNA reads TGCAGCGTTGAAGGAGAGAGCGGGGCAGATACGCAGTATTTT.

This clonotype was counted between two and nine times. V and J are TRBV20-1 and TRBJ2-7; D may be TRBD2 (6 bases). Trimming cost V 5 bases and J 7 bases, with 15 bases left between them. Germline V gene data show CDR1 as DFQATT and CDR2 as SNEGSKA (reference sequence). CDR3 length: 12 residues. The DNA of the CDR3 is TGCAGTGCTCACCTCCCCGGGGGAGAGCAGTACTTC. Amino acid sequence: CSAHLPGGEQYF.

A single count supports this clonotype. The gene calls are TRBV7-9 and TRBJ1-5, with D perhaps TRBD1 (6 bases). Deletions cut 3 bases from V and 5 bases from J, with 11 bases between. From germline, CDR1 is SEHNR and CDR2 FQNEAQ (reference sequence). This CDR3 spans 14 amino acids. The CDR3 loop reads CASSLAGVYQPQHF. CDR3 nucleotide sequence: TGTGCCAGCAGCTTGGCAGGGGTTTATCAGCCCCAGCATTTT.

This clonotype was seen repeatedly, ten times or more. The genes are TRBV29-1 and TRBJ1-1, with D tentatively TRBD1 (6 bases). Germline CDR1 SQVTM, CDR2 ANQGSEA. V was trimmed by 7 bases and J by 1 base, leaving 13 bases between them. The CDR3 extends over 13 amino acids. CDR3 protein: CSGLDRKNTEAFF. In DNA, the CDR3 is TGCAGCGGCCTGGACAGAAAGAACACTGAAGCTTTCTTT.

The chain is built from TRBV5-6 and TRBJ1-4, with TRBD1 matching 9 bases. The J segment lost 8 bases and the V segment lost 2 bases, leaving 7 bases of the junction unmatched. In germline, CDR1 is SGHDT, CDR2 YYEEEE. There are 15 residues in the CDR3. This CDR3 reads CASSFGDRVGEKLFF. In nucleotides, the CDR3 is TGTGCCAGCAGCTTTGGGGACAGGGTCGGGGAAAAACTGTTTTTT.

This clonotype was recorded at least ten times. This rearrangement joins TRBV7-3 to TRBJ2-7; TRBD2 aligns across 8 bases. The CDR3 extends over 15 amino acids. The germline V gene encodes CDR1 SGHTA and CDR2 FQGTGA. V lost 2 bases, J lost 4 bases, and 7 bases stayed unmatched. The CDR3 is CASSLGSGSGYEQYF. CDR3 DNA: TGTGCCAGCAGCTTAGGCAGCGGGAGCGGGTACGAGCAGTACTTC.

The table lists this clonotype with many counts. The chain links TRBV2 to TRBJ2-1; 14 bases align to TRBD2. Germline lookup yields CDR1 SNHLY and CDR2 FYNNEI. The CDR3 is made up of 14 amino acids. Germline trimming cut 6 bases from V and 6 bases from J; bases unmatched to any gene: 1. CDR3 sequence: CASSGTSGGNEQFF. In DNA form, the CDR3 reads TGTGCCAGCAGCGGGACTAGCGGGGGCAATGAGCAGTTCTTC.

This chain's CDR3 is CASNLGERSGYTF. The DNA of the CDR3 is TGTGCCAGTAATCTTGGAGAGAGATCTGGCTACACCTTC. The chain is built from TRBV19 and TRBJ1-2, with D unresolved. The CDR3 runs to 13 residues. Per the germline V gene, CDR1 is LNHDA and CDR2 is SQIVND (reference sequence). Trimming took off 7 bases at V and 7 bases at J, with 16 bases between the two ends. The full variable domain, rest sourced from reference TRBV19 and TRBJ1-2, is DGGITQSPKYLFRKEGQNVTLSCEQNLNHDAMYWYRQDPGQGLRLIYYSQIVNDFQKGDIAEGYSVSREKKESFPLTVTSAQKNPTAFYLCASNLGERSGYTFGSGTRLTVV.

CDR3 nucleotide sequence: TGTGCCAGCAGTTTCGGCCGGGGGGTTGGGAAATCCTACGAGCAGTACTTC. Encoded protein: CASSFGRGVGKSYEQYF. The chain couples TRBV6-1 to TRBJ2-7; 7 bases match TRBD2. The V gene end was trimmed by 5 bases and the J gene end by 1 base; junction bases not matched to a gene: 14. Germline CDR1 and CDR2: MNHNS and SASEGT. The CDR3 contains 17 residues.

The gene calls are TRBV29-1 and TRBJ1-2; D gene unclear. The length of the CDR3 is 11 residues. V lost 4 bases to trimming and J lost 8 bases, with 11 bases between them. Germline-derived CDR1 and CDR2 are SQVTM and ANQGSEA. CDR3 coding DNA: TGCAGCGTTGCAGGTCTATGGGGCTACACCTTC. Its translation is CSVAGLWGYTF.

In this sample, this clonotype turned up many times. The CDR3 reads CASSLAAGNIQYF. The CDR3 coding sequence is TGTGCCAGCAGCTTAGCGGCGGGTAACATTCAGTACTTC. The chain joins TRBV7-2 to TRBJ2-4, with D perhaps matching TRBD2 (5 bases). CDR1 SGHTA and CDR2 FQGNSA come from the germline V gene. The CDR3 length is 13 residues. V shed 0 bases and J shed 7 bases, with 7 bases lying between them.

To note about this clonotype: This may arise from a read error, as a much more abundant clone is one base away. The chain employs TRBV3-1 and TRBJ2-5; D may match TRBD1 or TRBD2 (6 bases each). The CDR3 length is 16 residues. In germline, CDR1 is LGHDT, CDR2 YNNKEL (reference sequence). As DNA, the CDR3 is TGTGCCAGCAGCCAGAGGGGGGTGCGGCTCGGAGAGACCCAGTGCTTC. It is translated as CASSQRGVRLGETQCF.

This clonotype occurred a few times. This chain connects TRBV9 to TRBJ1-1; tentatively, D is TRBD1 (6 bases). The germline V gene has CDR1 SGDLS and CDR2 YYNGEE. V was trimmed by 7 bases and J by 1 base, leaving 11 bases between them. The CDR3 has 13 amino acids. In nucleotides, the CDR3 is TGTGCCAGCGGCCTGACAGGGAACACTGAAGCTTTCTTT. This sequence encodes CASGLTGNTEAFF. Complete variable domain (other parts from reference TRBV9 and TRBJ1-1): DSGVTQTPKHLITATGQRVTLRCSPRSGDLSVYWYQQSLDQGLQFLIQYYNGEERAKGNILERFSAQQFPDLHSELNLSSLELGDSALYFCASGLTGNTEAFFGQGTRLTVV.

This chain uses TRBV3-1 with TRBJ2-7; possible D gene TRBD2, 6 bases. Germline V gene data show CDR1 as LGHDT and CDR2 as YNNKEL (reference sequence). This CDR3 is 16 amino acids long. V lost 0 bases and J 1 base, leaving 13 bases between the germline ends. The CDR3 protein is CASSQDSGLTSYEQYF. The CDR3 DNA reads TGTGCCAGCAGCCAAGATTCGGGACTCACTTCCTACGAGCAGTACTTC.

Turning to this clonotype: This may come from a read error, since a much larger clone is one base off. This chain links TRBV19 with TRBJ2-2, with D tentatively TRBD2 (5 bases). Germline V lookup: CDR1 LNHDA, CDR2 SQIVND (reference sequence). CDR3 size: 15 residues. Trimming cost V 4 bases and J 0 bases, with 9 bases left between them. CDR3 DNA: TGTGCCAGTAGTAGAGAGAGGGCGAACACCGGGGAGCTGTTTTTT. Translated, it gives CASSRERANTGELFF.

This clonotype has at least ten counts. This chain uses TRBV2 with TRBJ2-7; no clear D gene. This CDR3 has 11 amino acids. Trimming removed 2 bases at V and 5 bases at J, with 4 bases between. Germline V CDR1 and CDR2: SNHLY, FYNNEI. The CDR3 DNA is TGTGCCAGCAGTGAAAGCGACGAGCAGTACTTC. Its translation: CASSESDEQYF.

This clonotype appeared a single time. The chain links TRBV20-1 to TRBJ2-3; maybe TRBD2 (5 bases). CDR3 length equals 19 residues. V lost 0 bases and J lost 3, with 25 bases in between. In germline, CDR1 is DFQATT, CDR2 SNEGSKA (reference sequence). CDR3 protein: CSARDLPRESLRVTDTQYF. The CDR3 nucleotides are TGCAGTGCTAGAGACTTACCTAGGGAGTCATTAAGGGTAACAGATACGCAGTATTTT.

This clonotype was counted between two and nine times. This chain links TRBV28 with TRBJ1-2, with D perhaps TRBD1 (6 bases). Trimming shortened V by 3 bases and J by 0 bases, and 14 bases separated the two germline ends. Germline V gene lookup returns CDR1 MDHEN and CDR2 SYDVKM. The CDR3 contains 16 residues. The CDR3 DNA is TGTGCCAGCAGTTTTCACAGGGCCTCAGCTAACTATGGCTACACCTTC. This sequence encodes CASSFHRASANYGYTF.

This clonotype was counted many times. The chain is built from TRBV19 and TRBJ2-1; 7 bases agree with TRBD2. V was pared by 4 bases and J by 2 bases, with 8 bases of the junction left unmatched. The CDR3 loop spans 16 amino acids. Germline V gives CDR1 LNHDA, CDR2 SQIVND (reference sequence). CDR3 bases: TGTGCCAGTAGTAAGTCCGCGGGGGACCCCTACAATGAGCAGTTCTTC. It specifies CASSKSAGDPYNEQFF.

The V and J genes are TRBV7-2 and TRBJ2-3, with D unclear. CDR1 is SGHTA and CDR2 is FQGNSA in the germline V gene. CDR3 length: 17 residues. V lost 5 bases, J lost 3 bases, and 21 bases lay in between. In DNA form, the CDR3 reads TGTGCCAGCAGCCCCAGCCTAGTGTCTAGTGTGACAGATACGCAGTATTTT. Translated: CASSPSLVSSVTDTQYF.

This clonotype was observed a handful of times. The CDR3, as DNA: TGTGCCTGGAGTGAGGACAGATCCGTCAATGAGCAGTTCTTC. Translation: CAWSEDRSVNEQFF. The chain carries TRBV30 and TRBJ2-1; D possibly corresponds to TRBD1 (6 bases). CDR3 length equals 14 residues. The germline gives CDR1 GTSNPN, CDR2 SVGIG (reference sequence). The V end lost 1 base, the J end lost 6 bases, and 13 bases lay between the germline ends.

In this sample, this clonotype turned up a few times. The CDR3 nucleotides are TGTGCCAGCAGTGACTGGGGGGCTGAGACCCAGTACTTC. This codes for CASSDWGAETQYF. This chain joins TRBV6-1 and TRBJ2-5, with D possibly called TRBD1 or TRBD2 (6 bases each). This CDR3 spans 13 amino acids. Trimming left V 3 bases short and J 5 bases short, with 10 bases between. Germline lookup yields CDR1 MNHNS and CDR2 SASEGT.